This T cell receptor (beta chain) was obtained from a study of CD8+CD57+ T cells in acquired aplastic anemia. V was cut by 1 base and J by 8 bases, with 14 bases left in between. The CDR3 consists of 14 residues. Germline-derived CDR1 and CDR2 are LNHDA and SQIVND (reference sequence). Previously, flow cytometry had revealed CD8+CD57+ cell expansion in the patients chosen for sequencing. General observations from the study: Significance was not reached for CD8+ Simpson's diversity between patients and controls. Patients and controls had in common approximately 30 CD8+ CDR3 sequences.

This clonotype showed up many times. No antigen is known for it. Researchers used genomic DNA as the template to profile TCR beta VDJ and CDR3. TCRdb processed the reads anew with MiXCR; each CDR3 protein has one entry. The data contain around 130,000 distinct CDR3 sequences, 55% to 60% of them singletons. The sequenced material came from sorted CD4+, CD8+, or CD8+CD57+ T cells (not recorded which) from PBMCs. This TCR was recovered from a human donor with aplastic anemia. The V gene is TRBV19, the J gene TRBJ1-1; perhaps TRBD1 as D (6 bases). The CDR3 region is CASSIGFGGTEAFF. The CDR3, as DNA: TGTGCCAGTAGTATAGGGTTCGGAGGGACAGAAGCTTTCTTT. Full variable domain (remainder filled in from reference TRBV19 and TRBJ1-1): DGGITQSPKYLFRKEGQNVTLSCEQNLNHDAMYWYRQDPGQGLRLIYYSQIVNDFQKGDIAEGYSVSREKKESFPLTVTSAQKNPTAFYLCASSIGFGGTEAFFGQGTRLTVV.